Below, one TCR beta chain is given with its context. Its antigen is as yet unknown. These data come from a study of T-cell memory formation after mild COVID-19. TCRdb analysed the 5' RACE reads with MiXCR anew, one entry per CDR3 protein. The sample has about 110,000 distinct CDR3 sequences, roughly a sixth seen once. Points from the study as a whole: Clones that contracted from day 15 to 85 were balanced CD4/CD8, while later expanders leaned CD4+.

Germline CDR1 and CDR2: LGHNA and YNFKEQ. J lost 6 bases, V lost 6 bases, and 10 bases had no gene match. There are 16 residues in the CDR3. This chain joins TRBV4-2 and TRBJ2-2; 10 nucleotides agree with TRBD2. The clonotype originates from a young man who had mild COVID-19 (a few samples of this study predate the infection). Cell type and time point are not known. Sequenced material: PBMCs or a T cell subset sorted from them (not recorded which). The CDR3 DNA follows: TGTGCCAGCAGACGTGGGGGTAGCGGGGGGTCCGGGGAGCTGTTTTTT. Its protein product is CASRRGGSGGSGELFF.